The entry below gives a single T cell receptor (beta chain) sequence along with its context. Amplified regions were TCR beta CDR3 sequences from RNA transcripts. The HTBI primer set drove a first-round RT-PCR of the TCR CDR3. MiXCR, run by TCRdb on the multiplex PCR reads, gives a single entry per CDR3 protein. Here the sample spans approximately 870,000 distinct CDR3 sequences, 38% being singletons. Diagnosis of hyperthyroidism was new in patients aged 18 to 65, and its duration was under 2 months. Trimming took 6 bases from V and 10 from J, leaving 19 bases between them. The germline CDR1 and CDR2 sequences are SNHLY and FYNNEI. CDR3 length equals 14 residues. The sample is drawn from a study of T cells in Graves' hyperthyroidism and ophthalmopathy.

Source material: blood. The chain uses TRBV2 and TRBJ1-5; a weak D match, TRBD1 (5 bases). This sequence originates from a man in his late teens or twenties with Graves' hyperthyroidism. The CDR3 bases are TGTGCCAGCAGCCAAGAGGGACCCGGAGTTCCCCAGCATTTT. Protein sequence: CASSQEGPGVPQHF.